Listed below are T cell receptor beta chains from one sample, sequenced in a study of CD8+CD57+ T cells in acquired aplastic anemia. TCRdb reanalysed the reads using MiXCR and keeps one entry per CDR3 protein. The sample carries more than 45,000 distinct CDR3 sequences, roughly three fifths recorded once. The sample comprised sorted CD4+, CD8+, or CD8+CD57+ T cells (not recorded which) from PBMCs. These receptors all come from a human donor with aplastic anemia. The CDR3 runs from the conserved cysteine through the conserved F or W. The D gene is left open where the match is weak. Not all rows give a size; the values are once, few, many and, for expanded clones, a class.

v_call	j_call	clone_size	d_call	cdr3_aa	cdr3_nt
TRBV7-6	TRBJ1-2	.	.	CASSERQVYGYTF	TGTGCCAGCAGTGAAAGGCAGGTCTATGGCTACACCTTC
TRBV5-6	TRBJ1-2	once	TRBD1	CASSQRGQGDYGYTF	TGTGCCAGCAGCCAGAGGGGACAGGGAGATTATGGCTACACCTTC
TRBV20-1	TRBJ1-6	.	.	CSARAPGVRNSPLHF	TGCAGTGCTAGGGCACCCGGGGTTAGGAATTCACCCCTCCACTTT
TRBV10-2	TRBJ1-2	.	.	CASSEWEGPGGYTF	TGCGCCAGCAGTGAGTGGGAGGGGCCCGGTGGCTACACCTTC
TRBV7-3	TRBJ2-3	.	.	CASSPERGDTQYF	TGTGCCAGCAGCCCAGAGAGGGGGGATACGCAGTATTTT
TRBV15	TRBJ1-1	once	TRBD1	CATSTFTGGTEAFF	TGTGCCACCAGCACCTTCACAGGGGGCACTGAAGCTTTCTTT
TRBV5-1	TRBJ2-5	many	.	CASSLHQETQYF	TGCGCCAGCAGCTTGCACCAAGAGACCCAGTACTTC
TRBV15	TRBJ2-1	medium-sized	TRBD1	CATSRDPGTGVYNEQFF	TGTGCCACCAGCAGAGATCCCGGGACAGGGGTTTACAATGAGCAGTTCTTC
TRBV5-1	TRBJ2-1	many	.	CASSLDGTLYNEQFF	TGCGCCAGCAGCTTGGACGGGACACTTTACAATGAGCAGTTCTTC
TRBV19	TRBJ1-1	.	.	CASLGTVHTEAFF	TGTGCCAGTCTCGGGACCGTTCACACTGAAGCTTTCTTT
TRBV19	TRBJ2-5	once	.	CASSISGTEGTQYF	TGTGCCAGTAGTATTTCGGGGACCGAGGGGACCCAGTACTTC
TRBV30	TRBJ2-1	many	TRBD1	CAFLRTGSEQFF	TGTGCCTTCCTGAGGACAGGAAGTGAGCAGTTCTTC
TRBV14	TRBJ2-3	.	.	CASSQDRQSNTDTQYF	TGTGCCAGCAGCCAAGATAGGCAATCAAACACAGATACGCAGTATTTT
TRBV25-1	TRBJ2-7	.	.	CASSAGTEQYF	TGTGCCAGCAGTGCAGGAACCGAGCAGTACTTC
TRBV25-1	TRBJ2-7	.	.	CASTAADPYEQYF	TGTGCCAGTACTGCCGCGGATCCCTACGAGCAGTACTTC
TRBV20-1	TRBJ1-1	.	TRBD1	CSARPTGVTEAFF	TGCAGTGCTAGACCGACAGGGGTAACTGAAGCTTTCTTT
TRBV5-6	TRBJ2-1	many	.	CASSLGGLSLRDEQFF	TGTGCCAGCAGCTTGGGTGGACTCTCCCTTAGGGATGAGCAGTTCTTC
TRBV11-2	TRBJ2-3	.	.	CASSFRGRSTDTQYF	TGTGCCAGCAGCTTTCGGGGACGTAGCACAGATACGCAGTATTTT
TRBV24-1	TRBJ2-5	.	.	CATSDLDSKQETQYF	TGTGCCACCAGTGACCTGGACAGCAAGCAAGAGACCCAGTACTTC
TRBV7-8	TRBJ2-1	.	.	CASSSEGHPNDEQFF	TGTGCCAGCAGCTCAGAGGGACATCCCAACGATGAGCAGTTCTTC
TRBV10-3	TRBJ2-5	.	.	CAICESSFLSQETQYF	TGTGCCATCTGTGAGTCGTCATTTTTATCCCAGGAGACCCAGTACTTC
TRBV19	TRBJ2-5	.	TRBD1	CASSLTGGAKTQYF	TGTGCCAGTAGCTTAACAGGGGGCGCCAAGACCCAGTACTTC
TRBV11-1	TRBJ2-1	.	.	CASSHQGNLYNEQFF	TGTGCCAGCAGCCATCAGGGGAACCTCTACAATGAGCAGTTCTTC
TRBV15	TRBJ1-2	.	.	CATSRDMAADGYTF	TGTGCCACCAGCAGAGATATGGCAGCCGATGGCTACACCTTC
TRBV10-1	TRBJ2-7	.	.	CASSSAGRHEQYF	TGCGCCAGCAGTTCCGCAGGGAGGCACGAGCAGTACTTC
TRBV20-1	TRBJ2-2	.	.	CSARAGDGGELFF	TGCAGTGCTCGAGCCGGGGATGGCGGGGAGCTGTTTTTT
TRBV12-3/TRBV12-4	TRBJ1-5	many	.	CASSLGGAGLQPQHF	TGTGCCAGCAGTTTAGGGGGCGCCGGATTGCAGCCCCAGCATTTT
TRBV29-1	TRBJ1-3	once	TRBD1	CSVAPSGTGEDTIYF	TGCAGCGTTGCACCTAGCGGGACAGGGGAGGACACCATATATTTT
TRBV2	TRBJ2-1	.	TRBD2	CASSYGVSGRNEQFF	TGTGCCAGCAGTTACGGGGTTAGCGGGAGAAATGAGCAGTTCTTC
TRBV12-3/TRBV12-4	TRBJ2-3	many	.	CASSLAVTDTQYF	TGTGCCAGCAGTCTCGCAGTGACAGATACGCAGTATTTT
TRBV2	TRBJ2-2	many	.	CASSPLGGTGELFF	TGTGCCAGCAGTCCCCTCGGCGGCACCGGGGAGCTGTTTTTT
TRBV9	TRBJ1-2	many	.	CASSPHDNPGGYTF	TGTGCCAGCAGCCCGCACGACAATCCGGGTGGCTACACCTTC
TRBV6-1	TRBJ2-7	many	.	CASSVNLDSSFYEQYF	TGTGCCAGCAGTGTAAATCTGGACAGTTCCTTCTACGAGCAGTACTTC
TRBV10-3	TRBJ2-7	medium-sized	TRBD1	CAISEPGTGGTYEQYF	TGTGCCATCAGTGAGCCCGGGACAGGGGGGACCTACGAGCAGTACTTC
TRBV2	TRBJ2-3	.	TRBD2	CASSPSGTRTDTQYF	TGTGCCAGCAGCCCTAGCGGGACAAGGACAGATACGCAGTATTTT
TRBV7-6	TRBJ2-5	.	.	CASSLNQGKETQYF	TGTGCCAGCAGCCTCAATCAGGGAAAGGAGACCCAGTACTTC
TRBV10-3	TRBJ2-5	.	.	CAISESGGVGETQYF	TGTGCCATCAGTGAGTCTGGGGGAGTAGGAGAGACCCAGTACTTC